The rows below give T cell receptor beta chains drawn from one sample of a study of cytomegalovirus exposure and HLA in healthy donors. Data came from immunoSEQ multiplex PCR; TCRdb stores just in-frame clones and leaves some out. Altogether roughly 93,000 clones are present, over 65% being singletons, with the ten largest covering less than 2%. Sequencing used PBMCs. These receptors came from a male donor in good health and CMV-seronegative. Each CDR3 is given with its conserved first and last residue. D genes are given only for firm matches. For some rows the clone size is stated as once, few or many, or as a class when expanded; others skip it.

clone_size: -; j_call: TRBJ2-7; d_call: TRBD2; v_call: TRBV6-5; cdr3_nt: TGTGCCAGCAGTCCCCCATTAGCGGGGTTCTACGAGCAGTACTTC; cdr3_aa: CASSPPLAGFYEQYF
clone_size: -; j_call: TRBJ2-5; d_call: TRBD1; v_call: TRBV5-1; cdr3_nt: TGCGCCAGCAGCGGGGCCGGGACAGGAAAAGAGACCCAGTACTTC; cdr3_aa: CASSGAGTGKETQYF
clone_size: once; j_call: TRBJ2-1; d_call: TRBD2; v_call: TRBV18; cdr3_nt: TGTGCCAGCTCACTAAAACTAGCGGGCCAGACCTCCTACAATGAGCAGTTCTTC; cdr3_aa: CASSLKLAGQTSYNEQFF
clone_size: few; j_call: TRBJ1-2; d_call: -; v_call: TRBV7-6; cdr3_nt: TGTGCCAGCAGCCCCCTTTTGGGGGCCTCCTATGGCTACACCTTC; cdr3_aa: CASSPLLGASYGYTF
clone_size: -; j_call: TRBJ1-2; d_call: -; v_call: TRBV6-4; cdr3_nt: TGTGCCAGCAGGGGCCCCTTCGGCTACACCTTC; cdr3_aa: CASRGPFGYTF
clone_size: -; j_call: TRBJ2-7; d_call: TRBD1; v_call: TRBV6-6; cdr3_nt: TGTGCCAGCAGTTACGCCGGGACAGGGGGGTCCGAGCAGTACTTC; cdr3_aa: CASSYAGTGGSEQYF
clone_size: once; j_call: TRBJ2-5; d_call: TRBD1; v_call: TRBV27; cdr3_nt: TGTGCCAGCAGTCTTCGACAGGGGCCTAGGCAGACCCAGTACTTC; cdr3_aa: CASSLRQGPRQTQYF
clone_size: -; j_call: TRBJ2-3; d_call: TRBD2; v_call: TRBV29-1; cdr3_nt: TGCAGCGTTTCGGGCCTAGCGGGAGGGCCGGGTCCCCCAGATACGCAGTATTTT; cdr3_aa: CSVSGLAGGPGPPDTQYF
clone_size: -; j_call: TRBJ2-1; d_call: TRBD2; v_call: TRBV7-2; cdr3_nt: TGTGCCAGCAGCATTGGGCGGGAGATCTATGAGCAGTTCTTC; cdr3_aa: CASSIGREIYEQFF
clone_size: -; j_call: TRBJ1-5; d_call: -; v_call: TRBV5-6; cdr3_nt: TGTGCCAGCAGCTTGGGGACACTAAGCAATCAGCCCCAGCATTTT; cdr3_aa: CASSLGTLSNQPQHF
clone_size: few; j_call: TRBJ1-1; d_call: TRBD1; v_call: TRBV27; cdr3_nt: TGTGCCAGCAGATGGACAGGGGGGACGAACACTGAAGCTTTCTTT; cdr3_aa: CASRWTGGTNTEAFF
clone_size: few; j_call: TRBJ2-7; d_call: -; v_call: TRBV7-8; cdr3_nt: TGTGCCAGCAGCTTAGGATGGGACAACTCCTACGAGCAGTACTTC; cdr3_aa: CASSLGWDNSYEQYF
clone_size: -; j_call: TRBJ2-4; d_call: -; v_call: TRBV29-1; cdr3_nt: TGCAGCGTTGCCCCAGGGCGGCCAGCCAAAAACATTCAGTACTTC; cdr3_aa: CSVAPGRPAKNIQYF
clone_size: -; j_call: TRBJ2-7; d_call: TRBD1; v_call: TRBV6-6; cdr3_nt: TGTGCCAGCAGTTACGGGACAGGGGGCGACCCCTACGAGCAGTACTTC; cdr3_aa: CASSYGTGGDPYEQYF
clone_size: -; j_call: TRBJ2-5; d_call: TRBD2; v_call: TRBV28; cdr3_nt: TGTGCCAGCAGTTTGCCTAGCGGGAGCGGGGAGACCCAGTACTTC; cdr3_aa: CASSLPSGSGETQYF
clone_size: -; j_call: TRBJ2-5; d_call: TRBD2; v_call: TRBV9; cdr3_nt: TGTGCCAGCAGCGCCCCTGTAGCGGGAGGGGAGACCCAGTACTTC; cdr3_aa: CASSAPVAGGETQYF
clone_size: -; j_call: TRBJ1-5; d_call: -; v_call: TRBV6-6; cdr3_nt: TGTGCCAGCAGGGGGCCAGGCTCAAGCTACAATCAGCCCCAGCATTTT; cdr3_aa: CASRGPGSSYNQPQHF
clone_size: -; j_call: TRBJ2-6; d_call: -; v_call: TRBV2; cdr3_nt: TGTGCCAGCAGTGAGGAGTTATCTGGGGCCAACGTCCTGACTTTC; cdr3_aa: CASSEELSGANVLTF
clone_size: -; j_call: TRBJ2-2; d_call: -; v_call: TRBV6-4; cdr3_nt: TGTGCCAGCAGTGGGACAGAGAACACCGGGGAGCTGTTTTTT; cdr3_aa: CASSGTENTGELFF
clone_size: few; j_call: TRBJ2-1; d_call: TRBD2; v_call: TRBV10-3; cdr3_nt: TGTGCCATCAGTGGTAAGACTAGCGGGAGTACGGGTAATGAGCAGTTCTTC; cdr3_aa: CAISGKTSGSTGNEQFF
clone_size: -; j_call: TRBJ2-5; d_call: -; v_call: TRBV7-2; cdr3_nt: TGTGCCAGCAGTATTTCGCAGGGACAAGAGACCCAGTACTTC; cdr3_aa: CASSISQGQETQYF
clone_size: -; j_call: TRBJ1-1; d_call: -; v_call: TRBV27; cdr3_nt: TGTGCCAGCATAGGTCTGGGCAGATTGAACACTGAAGCTTTCTTT; cdr3_aa: CASIGLGRLNTEAFF
clone_size: -; j_call: TRBJ1-5; d_call: TRBD1; v_call: TRBV27; cdr3_nt: TGTGCCAGCAGTGCGCGACAGGGAATGGGGAATCAGCCCCAGCATTTT; cdr3_aa: CASSARQGMGNQPQHF
clone_size: -; j_call: TRBJ1-2; d_call: TRBD1; v_call: TRBV27; cdr3_nt: TGTGCCAGCAACCTTAAGGCCGGGACAGAGTATGGCTACACCTTC; cdr3_aa: CASNLKAGTEYGYTF
clone_size: -; j_call: TRBJ1-2; d_call: -; v_call: TRBV9; cdr3_nt: TGTGCCAGCAGCGTAGAGGGGCCTGCCAGTGGCTACACCTTC; cdr3_aa: CASSVEGPASGYTF
clone_size: -; j_call: TRBJ2-7; d_call: -; v_call: TRBV27; cdr3_nt: TGTGCCAGCAGTTTAAATGGCAACACCTACGAGCAGTACTTC; cdr3_aa: CASSLNGNTYEQYF
clone_size: -; j_call: TRBJ2-4; d_call: TRBD1; v_call: TRBV29-1; cdr3_nt: TGCAGCGTCGCCCAGACAGGGGGTACGTTAGCCAAAAACATTCAGTACTTC; cdr3_aa: CSVAQTGGTLAKNIQYF
clone_size: -; j_call: TRBJ1-2; d_call: -; v_call: TRBV28; cdr3_nt: TGTGCCAGCAGTGCGGGGACCTATGGCTACACCTTC; cdr3_aa: CASSAGTYGYTF
clone_size: once; j_call: TRBJ1-1; d_call: -; v_call: TRBV28; cdr3_nt: TGTGCCAGCAGTTTATCAGAGAACACTGAAGCTTTCTTT; cdr3_aa: CASSLSENTEAFF